The present T cell receptor beta chain was sequenced within a study of T cells in Graves' hyperthyroidism and ophthalmopathy. Overall study results and limits: Within blood appeared most thyroid clonotypes that had expanded above 0.001.

Amplification of TCR beta CDR3 regions was performed using RNA transcripts as template. A set of HTBI primers served as the primers for a first-round RT-PCR of the TCR CDR3. TCRdb analysed the multiplex PCR reads with MiXCR anew, one entry per CDR3 protein. The profile shows around 520,000 distinct CDR3 sequences, 14% of them singletons. Many counts were recorded for this clonotype. The antigen remains unidentified. Sequencing used blood. The TCR sequence derives from a woman in her forties with Graves' hyperthyroidism.

Written as DNA, the CDR3 is TGTGCCAGCAGTACACCGGGACAGGGAAACACTGAAGCTTTCTTT. Its protein product is CASSTPGQGNTEAFF. J is TRBJ1-1 and V is TRBV6-4; TRBD1 agrees at 9 bases. Germline V gene data show CDR1 as MRHNA and CDR2 as SNTAGT. There are 15 residues in the CDR3. Trimming took 5 bases from V and 2 from J; bases not matched to a gene: 6.